This T cell receptor (beta chain) originates from a study of early T cells in non-severe SARS-CoV-2 infection. Study-level information: Sequencing of bulk RNA from unsorted whole blood was done, without chain pairing.

This clonotype has at least ten counts. Its antigen is still unknown. V lost 7 bases to trimming and J lost 5 bases, with 12 bases between them. The CDR3 has 13 amino acids. Study findings and constraints: Matching against VDJdb likely underestimated virus-specific expansions, favoring anti-spike CD8.

Researchers tagged individual cDNA molecules with unique molecular identifiers. TCRdb reanalysed the 5' RACE reads using MiXCR and keeps one entry per CDR3 protein. The repertoire holds approximately 26,000 distinct CDR3 sequences, with roughly 5% as singletons. J is TRBJ1-5 and V is TRBV12-3 or TRBV12-4; D gene unclear. The receptor's source is an adult who was a healthcare worker with PCR-confirmed SARS-CoV-2 infection or an uninfected control (not recorded which). Sequenced sample: whole blood. Written as DNA, the CDR3 is TGTGCCAGCACTTGGTCGAGCGATCAGCCCCAGCATTTT. Amino acids: CASTWSSDQPQHF.